One and the same sample provided the 20 T cell receptor beta chains below, sequenced in a study of monozygotic twins with inflammatory bowel disease. TCRdb processed the 5' RACE reads again and assigns one entry to each CDR3 protein, with no DNA. The sample includes roughly 150,000 distinct CDR3 sequences. Input material: blood. Every receptor here comes from a human donor with ulcerative colitis or Crohn's disease, or a healthy co-twin of an affected twin (not recorded which).

The gene calls are TRBV29-1 and TRBJ2-2; TCRdb's assignment of TRBD1 cannot be checked, as there is no DNA. CDR3 length equals 14 residues. Germline CDR1 is SQVTM and CDR2 is ANQGSEA. The CDR3 region is CSVEDSISRGELFF.

The chain carries TRBV7-8 and TRBJ1-5. The CDR3 covers 16 residues. CDR1 and CDR2 from the germline V gene are SGHVS and FQNEAQ. CDR3 sequence reads: CASSLTRTYSNQPQHF.

The CDR3 loop reads CAWSVRDRGLGEQFF. The chain uses TRBV30 and TRBJ2-1; TCRdb's D gene call, TRBD1, goes unchecked for lack of DNA. The germline V gene encodes CDR1 GTSNPN and CDR2 SVGIG (reference sequence). The CDR3 has 15 amino acids.

The chain recombines TRBV20-1 with TRBJ1-5; as DNA is missing, the TRBD1 call by TCRdb cannot be tested. The CDR3 consists of 16 residues. Looked up from germline, CDR1 is DFQATT and CDR2 is SNEGSKA (reference sequence). The CDR3 sequence is CSAREVGARSNQPQHF.

This rearrangement joins TRBV7-8 to TRBJ1-1. The germline gives CDR1 SGHVS, CDR2 FQNEAQ. The CDR3 totals 13 residues. This chain's CDR3 is CASSLERESEAFF.

The V gene is TRBV7-2, the J gene TRBJ2-3; TCRdb gives TRBD1 as the D gene, but with no DNA this cannot be confirmed. Germline V gene lookup returns CDR1 SGHTA and CDR2 FQGNSA. The CDR3 has 15 residues. CDR3 sequence: CASSPWAGAPDTQYF.

The chain recombines TRBV20-1 with TRBJ1-2. The CDR3 has 12 residues. Germline V lookup: CDR1 DFQATT, CDR2 SNEGSKA (reference sequence). The CDR3 here is CSARGRPWGYTF.

CDR3 sequence: CASSWAGASGSYEQYF. This rearrangement joins TRBV7-2 to TRBJ2-7; TCRdb proposes TRBD2, but this gene call is untestable without DNA. Germline CDR1 SGHTA, CDR2 FQGNSA. The CDR3 spans 16 residues.

V is TRBV5-1 and J is TRBJ1-1; TCRdb reports TRBD1, a call that lacks DNA to check it against. The V gene's germline CDR1 is SGHRS and CDR2 YFSETQ. The CDR3 runs to 16 residues. The CDR3 protein is CASSLGAGGANTEAFF. Supplemented by reference TRBV5-1 and TRBJ1-1, the full variable domain reads KAGVTQTPRYLIKTRGQQVTLSCSPISGHRSVSWYQQTPGQGLQFLFEYFSETQRNKGNFPGRFSGRQFSNSRSEMNVSTLELGDSALYLCASSLGAGGANTEAFFGQGTRLTVV.

The chain combines TRBV28 with TRBJ2-5. Germline V CDR1 and CDR2: MDHEN, SYDVKM. The CDR3 has 15 amino acids. The CDR3 here is CASSSLLGVQETQYF. Supplemented by reference TRBV28 and TRBJ2-5, the full variable domain reads DVKVTQSSRYLVKRTGEKVFLECVQDMDHENMFWYRQDPGLGLRLIYFSYDVKMKEKGDIPEGYSVSREKKERFSLILESASTNQTSMYLCASSSLLGVQETQYFGPGTRLLVL.

The rearrangement uses TRBV18 and TRBJ1-6; TCRdb's assignment of TRBD1 cannot be checked, as there is no DNA. The CDR3 is made up of 15 amino acids. Germline CDR1 reads KGHSH; CDR2 reads LQKENI. The CDR3 loop is CASSPGGIGNSPLHF. The variable domain in full, with the rest retrieved from reference TRBV18 and TRBJ1-6, is NAGVMQNPRHLVRRRGQEARLRCSPMKGHSHVYWYRQLPEEGLKFMVYLQKENIIDESGMPKERFSAEFPKEGPSILRIQQVVRGDSAAYFCASSPGGIGNSPLHFGNGTRLTVT.

This chain connects TRBV12-3 or TRBV12-4 to TRBJ2-2; the D call from TCRdb, TRBD2, cannot be confirmed without DNA. The CDR3 sequence is 13 residues long. This chain's CDR3 is CASSLGGTGGLFF.

The chain recombines TRBV12-3 or TRBV12-4 with TRBJ1-1. This CDR3 spans 12 amino acids. This CDR3 reads CASSPTLTEAFF.

The chain carries TRBV7-9 and TRBJ2-3; no DNA is available, so the TRBD1 call from TCRdb remains unchecked. CDR3 size: 14 residues. Germline lookup yields CDR1 SEHNR and CDR2 FQNEAQ (reference sequence). CDR3 amino acids: CASIPGPYTDTQYF.

The gene calls are TRBV12-3 or TRBV12-4 and TRBJ1-2; without DNA, the TCRdb call of TRBD1 cannot be checked. The CDR3 consists of 13 residues. The CDR3 sequence: CASSSRTVYGYTF.

This chain uses TRBV29-1 with TRBJ1-2; the D gene TCRdb calls, TRBD1, cannot be checked with no DNA. The CDR3 spans 13 residues. CDR1 and CDR2 from the germline V gene are SQVTM and ANQGSEA. CDR3 amino acids: CSAAGHREAGYTF.

This sequence joins TRBV20-1 and TRBJ2-3; TCRdb picks TRBD2, but there is no DNA to check that call. The CDR3 extends over 15 amino acids. Germline CDR1 is DFQATT and CDR2 is SNEGSKA (reference sequence). The CDR3 region is CSARDEGREADTQYF.

This chain joins TRBV7-2 and TRBJ1-1; the TCRdb D gene call, TRBD1, has no DNA to confirm it. Germline CDR1 is SGHTA and CDR2 is FQGNSA. The CDR3 is 17 residues long. This chain's CDR3 is CASSLGRGSSLNTEAFF.

The genes are TRBV6-5 and TRBJ1-3; the D call from TCRdb, TRBD1, cannot be confirmed without DNA. The CDR3 sequence is 16 residues long. Per germline, CDR1 MNHEY and CDR2 SVGAGI. The CDR3 protein is CASSYSSGTGGNTIYF.

The chain employs TRBV7-9 and TRBJ2-7; TCRdb lists TRBD2, though no DNA is available to test this call. The CDR3 covers 19 residues. Germline V gives CDR1 SEHNR, CDR2 FQNEAQ (reference sequence). CDR3: CASSRPGLAGAQTLSEQYF.